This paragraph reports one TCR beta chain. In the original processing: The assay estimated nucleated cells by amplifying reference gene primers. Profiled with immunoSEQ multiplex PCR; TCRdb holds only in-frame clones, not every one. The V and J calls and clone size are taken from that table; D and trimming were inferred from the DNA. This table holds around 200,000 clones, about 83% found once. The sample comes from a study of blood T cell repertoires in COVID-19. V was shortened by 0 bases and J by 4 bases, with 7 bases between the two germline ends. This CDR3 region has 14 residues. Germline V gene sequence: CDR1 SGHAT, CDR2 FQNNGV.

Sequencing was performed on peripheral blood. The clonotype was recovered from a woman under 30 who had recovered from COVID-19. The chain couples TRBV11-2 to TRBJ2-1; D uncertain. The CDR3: CASSLDGQYNEQFF. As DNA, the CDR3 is TGTGCCAGCAGCTTAGATGGGCAGTACAATGAGCAGTTCTTC.